One and the same sample provided the 15 T cell receptor beta chains below, sequenced in a study of OX40 agonist ivuxolimab in advanced cancers. Libraries were made using the immunoSEQ multiplex PCR assay. TCRdb mirrors the immuneACCESS table, restricted to in-frame sequences. Some clones are absent from its copies; in checked studies, under half trace to an unresolved V gene, and the reason for the others is unknown. The sample table records tens of thousands of clones; 85% to 95% of these occur just once. The ten largest clones capture about 30% of the sample. Material: CD4+ or CD8+ T cells sorted from blood, obtained in a trial of the OX40 agonist ivuxolimab. Source of these receptors: an adult with an advanced solid tumor such as melanoma, head and neck, liver or kidney cancer.

The V gene is TRBV27, the J gene TRBJ2-7; tentative D call: TRBD1 (6 bases). The CDR3 loop spans 15 amino acids. V was trimmed by 6 bases and J by 0 bases, leaving 15 bases between them. The germline gives CDR1 MNHEY, CDR2 SMNVEV (reference sequence). CDR3 bases: TGTGCCAGCAGCGTAACAGGGAATCCCTCCTACGAGCAGTACTTC. Translated, it gives CASSVTGNPSYEQYF.

This clone rates as medium-sized (0.01 to 0.1%). This chain joins TRBV28 and TRBJ2-7, with unresolved D. V lost 2 bases, J lost 6 bases, and 11 bases lay in between. Looked up from germline, CDR1 is MDHEN and CDR2 is SYDVKM. The CDR3 covers 13 residues. CDR3 nucleotide sequence: TGTGCCAGCAGTTTACGCGGCCACGGCGAGCAGTACTTC. This sequence encodes CASSLRGHGEQYF.

The gene calls are TRBV7-8 and TRBJ1-4; a possible D gene is TRBD1 (6 bases). Per germline, CDR1 SGHVS and CDR2 FQNEAQ. The V and J ends lost 1 base and 3 bases respectively, with 15 bases between them. This CDR3 contains 17 residues. The CDR3 sequence: CASSLGGAYSANEKLFF. CDR3 sequence (DNA): TGTGCCAGCAGCTTAGGGGGGGCCTATTCAGCTAATGAAAAACTGTTTTTT.

The V and J genes are TRBV7-9 and TRBJ2-7, with unresolved D. The CDR3 runs to 13 residues. Germline V gene sequence: CDR1 SEHNR, CDR2 FQNEAQ (reference sequence). Deletions cut 5 bases from V and 7 bases from J, with 15 bases between. CDR3 loop: CASSPGRLAEQYF. CDR3 nucleotides: TGTGCCAGCAGCCCCGGACGGCTGGCTGAGCAGTACTTC. The entire variable domain, with the rest obtained from reference TRBV7-9 and TRBJ2-7, is as follows: DTGVSQNPRHKITKRGQNVTFRCDPISEHNRLYWYRQTLGQGPEFLTYFQNEAQLEKSRLLSDRFSAERPKGSFSTLEIQRTEQGDSAMYLCASSPGRLAEQYFGPGTRLTVT.

J is TRBJ2-2 and V is TRBV6-1; possibly TRBD1 for D (5 bases). Trimming stripped 10 bases from V and 0 bases from J, with 9 bases between. The CDR3 contains 13 residues. Germline assignment: CDR1 MNHNS and CDR2 SASEGT. The DNA of the CDR3 is TGTGCCATCGACAGTACGAACACCGGGGAGCTGTTTTTT. Translating it yields CAIDSTNTGELFF.

The chain employs TRBV6-6 and TRBJ2-3; D might be TRBD1 or TRBD2, each matching 7 bases. In germline, CDR1 is MNHNY, CDR2 SVGAGI (reference sequence). CDR3 size: 15 residues. V lost 6 bases to trimming and J lost 2 bases, with 15 bases between them. CDR3 DNA: TGTGCCAGCAGCCAGGGGGGGGGAGCCACAGATACGCAGTATTTT. Its protein product is CASSQGGGATDTQYF.

This rearrangement joins TRBV6-5 to TRBJ2-1; no definite D call. This CDR3 is built from 15 residues. Trimming removed 6 bases at V and 3 bases at J, with 15 bases between. Germline V CDR1 and CDR2: MNHEY, SVGAGI. The CDR3 is CASREKILGYNEQFF. The CDR3 DNA sequence: TGTGCCAGCAGGGAGAAGATTCTAGGCTACAATGAGCAGTTCTTC.

The chain recombines TRBV28 with TRBJ2-3; TRBD1 might be the D (5 bases). Looked up from germline, CDR1 is MDHEN and CDR2 is SYDVKM. V lost 6 bases, J lost 1 base, and 14 bases lay in between. The CDR3 spans 15 residues. As DNA, the CDR3 is TGTGCCAGCAGCGCCGCGACAGTAGGCACAGATACGCAGTATTTT. It is translated as CASSAATVGTDTQYF.

This chain links TRBV19 with TRBJ2-1; D is uncertain. V gave up 1 base and J gave up 0 bases, with 7 bases separating them. Germline assignment: CDR1 LNHDA and CDR2 SQIVND (reference sequence). The CDR3 covers 15 residues. The CDR3: CASSIVYSSYNEQFF. The CDR3, as DNA: TGTGCCAGTAGTATAGTCTATAGCTCCTACAATGAGCAGTTCTTC.

The chain uses TRBV28 and TRBJ2-5, with no clear D. Looked up from germline, CDR1 is MDHEN and CDR2 is SYDVKM. This CDR3 has 11 residues. V dropped 3 bases and J dropped 5 bases, with 4 bases sitting between them. As DNA, the CDR3 is TGTGCCAGCAGTTTGGGTGAGACCCAGTACTTC. It specifies CASSLGETQYF.

J is TRBJ2-7 and V is TRBV28; 8 positions agree with TRBD2. The CDR3 length is 14 residues. Per germline, CDR1 MDHEN and CDR2 SYDVKM. With V trimmed by 3 bases and J by 4 bases, 5 bases remained unmatched. CDR3 region: CASSFRGGSYEQYF. Written as DNA, the CDR3 is TGTGCCAGCAGTTTCCGGGGGGGAAGTTACGAGCAGTACTTC.

This chain uses TRBV27 with TRBJ2-7, with D perhaps matching TRBD2 (6 bases). Germline V CDR1 and CDR2: MNHEY, SMNVEV (reference sequence). The V end lost 6 bases, the J end lost 1 base, and 10 bases lay between the germline ends. The CDR3 totals 13 residues. In nucleotides, the CDR3 is TGTGCCAGCAGCCAGACTAGATCCTACGAGCAGTACTTC. Protein sequence: CASSQTRSYEQYF.

The chain uses TRBV25-1 and TRBJ2-7; a possible D gene is TRBD1 (7 bases). V was trimmed by 5 bases and J by 3 bases, leaving 11 bases between them. The germline CDR1 and CDR2 sequences are MGHDK and SYGVNS. The CDR3 covers 13 residues. For the CDR3, the DNA is TGTGCCAGCAGTTGGCAGGGGGGCTACGAGCAGTACTTC. It is translated as CASSWQGGYEQYF.

The chain uses TRBV19 and TRBJ1-1; perhaps TRBD1 as D (6 bases). Germline V gene data show CDR1 as LNHDA and CDR2 as SQIVND (reference sequence). V was cut by 9 bases and J by 1 base, with 12 bases left in between. The CDR3 contains 13 residues. The CDR3 here is CASSQGGNTEAFF. For the CDR3, the DNA is TGTGCCAGCTCACAGGGAGGGAACACTGAAGCTTTCTTT.

As DNA, the CDR3 is TGTGCCAGCAGCTTTAGCTACGAGCAGTACTTC. It translates to CASSFSYEQYF. The gene calls are TRBV11-2 and TRBJ2-7; no definite D call. V shed 3 bases and J shed 3 bases, with 3 bases lying between them. Germline V gene data show CDR1 as SGHAT and CDR2 as FQNNGV. CDR3 length equals 11 residues. Combining the CDR3 with reference TRBV11-2 and TRBJ2-7 gives the whole variable domain EAGVAQSPRYKIIEKRQSVAFWCNPISGHATLYWYQQILGQGPKLLIQFQNNGVVDDSQLPKDRFSAERLKGVDSTLKIQPAKLEDSAVYLCASSFSYEQYFGPGTRLTVT.